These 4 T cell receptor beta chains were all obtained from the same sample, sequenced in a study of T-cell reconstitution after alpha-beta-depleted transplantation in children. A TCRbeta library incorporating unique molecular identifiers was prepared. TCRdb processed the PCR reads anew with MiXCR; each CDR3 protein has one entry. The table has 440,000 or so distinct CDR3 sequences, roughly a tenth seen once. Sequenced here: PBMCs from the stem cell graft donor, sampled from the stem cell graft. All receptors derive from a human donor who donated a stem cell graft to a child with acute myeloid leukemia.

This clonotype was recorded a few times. The CDR3 region is CASRRPGQGKAGANVLTF. The CDR3 coding sequence is TGTGCCAGCAGGAGACCGGGACAGGGAAAGGCTGGGGCCAACGTCCTGACTTTC. This sequence joins TRBV11-2 and TRBJ2-6; 9 nucleotides agree with TRBD1. Germline V gene data show CDR1 as SGHAT and CDR2 as FQNNGV. CDR3 length equals 18 residues. V gave up 6 bases and J gave up 2 bases; unmatched junction bases: 11.

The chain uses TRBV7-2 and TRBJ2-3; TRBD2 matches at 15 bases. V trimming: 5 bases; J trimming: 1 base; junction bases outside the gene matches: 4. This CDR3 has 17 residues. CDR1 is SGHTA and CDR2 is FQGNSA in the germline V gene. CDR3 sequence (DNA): TGTGCCAGCAGCACCCGGACTAGCGGGGGGGGCACAGATACGCAGTATTTT. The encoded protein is CASSTRTSGGGTDTQYF.

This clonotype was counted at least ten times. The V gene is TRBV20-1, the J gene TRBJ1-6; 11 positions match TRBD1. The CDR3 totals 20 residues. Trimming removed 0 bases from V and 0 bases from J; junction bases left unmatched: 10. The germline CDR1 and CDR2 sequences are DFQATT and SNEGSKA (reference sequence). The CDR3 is CSARDYSGQGGSSYNSPLHF. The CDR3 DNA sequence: TGCAGTGCTAGAGATTACTCGGGACAGGGGGGAAGCTCCTATAATTCACCCCTCCACTTT.

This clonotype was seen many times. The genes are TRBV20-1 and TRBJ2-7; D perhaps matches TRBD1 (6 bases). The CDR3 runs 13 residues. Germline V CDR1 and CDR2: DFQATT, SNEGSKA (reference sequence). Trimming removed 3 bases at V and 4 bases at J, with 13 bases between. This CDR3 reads CSASSTGIYEQYF. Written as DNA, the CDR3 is TGCAGTGCTAGTAGCACAGGGATTTACGAGCAGTACTTC.